The clone carrying this T cell receptor (beta chain) was picked up a small number of times. The target antigen is unknown. The data belong to a study of T cell responses to AZD1222 COVID-19 vaccine. Study-level findings and limits: Just a handful of people given AZD1222 tested seropositive at baseline. Donors, mostly white British, included more females; clonal diversity was possibly underestimated.

Only in-frame clones appear in the TCRdb table, and some are missing; sequencing was by immunoSEQ multiplex PCR. The table has over 100,000 clones, about nine tenths seen once. This TCR was recovered from an adult who received the AZD1222 COVID-19 vaccine. Sequencing was performed on peripheral blood, taken 28 days after the second AZD1222 dose.

The CDR3 DNA sequence: TGTGCCAGCAGACTTACAGGTCTGACAGGACCCTATGGCTACACCTTC. Translated: CASRLTGLTGPYGYTF. The rearrangement uses TRBV7-3 and TRBJ1-2, with D tentatively TRBD1 (6 bases). Germline loops: CDR1 SGHTA, CDR2 FQGTGA. Trimming shortened V by 6 bases and J by 4 bases, and 21 bases separated the two germline ends. The CDR3 spans 16 residues. Based on the CDR3 plus reference TRBV7-3 and TRBJ1-2, the full variable domain is GAGVSQTPSNKVTEKGKYVELRCDPISGHTALYWYRQSLGQGPEFLIYFQGTGAADDSGLPNDRFFAVRPEGSVSTLKIQRTERGDSAVYLCASRLTGLTGPYGYTFGSGTRLTVV.